This T cell receptor beta chain was captured in a study of Graves' ophthalmopathy and Graves' hyperthyroidism. In the case of this clonotype: Just one base apart from a much larger clone, this may be a read error.

The CDR3 is 13 amino acids. Germline V gene sequence: CDR1 SGHTA, CDR2 FQGNSA. V was shortened by 0 bases and J by 5 bases, with 7 bases between the two germline ends. Beta-chain TCR CDR3 regions were amplified from RNA transcripts. After a first-round RT-PCR with HTBI primers, a second-round multiplex PCR was run. From the multiplex PCR reads, TCRdb called clonotypes with MiXCR, one entry per CDR3 protein. The sample includes 650,000 to 800,000 distinct CDR3 sequences, roughly two fifths of them seen just once. Researchers turned away patients with other autoimmune diseases, uncontrolled infections, pregnancy or lactation. Establishment of the diagnosis relied upon clinical symptoms, serum thyroxine, TRAb, thyroid ultrasound and orbital computed tomography.

This sequence was found in an adult man with Graves' ophthalmopathy. The chain is built from TRBV7-2 and TRBJ1-2; D is uncertain. What was sequenced was peripheral blood. The CDR3 bases are TGTGCCAGCAGCTTAGCGGCCGGGTATGGCTACACCTTC. It yields the protein CASSLAAGYGYTF.